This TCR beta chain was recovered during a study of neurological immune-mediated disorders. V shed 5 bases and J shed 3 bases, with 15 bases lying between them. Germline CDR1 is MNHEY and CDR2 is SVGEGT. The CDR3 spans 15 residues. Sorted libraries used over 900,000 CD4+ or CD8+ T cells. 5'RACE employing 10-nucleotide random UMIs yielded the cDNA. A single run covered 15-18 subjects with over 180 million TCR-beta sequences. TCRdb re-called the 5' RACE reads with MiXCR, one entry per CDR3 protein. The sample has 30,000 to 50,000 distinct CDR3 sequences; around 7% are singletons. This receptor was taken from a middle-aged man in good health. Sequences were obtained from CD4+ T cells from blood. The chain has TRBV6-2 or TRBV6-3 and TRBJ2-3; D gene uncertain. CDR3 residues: CASSRRTAATDTQYF. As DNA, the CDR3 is TGTGCCAGCAGTCGCAGGACCGCTGCAACAGATACGCAGTATTTT.